Here is one T cell receptor (beta chain) with its context. This sample is part of a study of cytomegalovirus exposure and HLA in healthy donors. The PCR had 60 Vbeta and 13 Jbeta primers. TCRdb's copy holds only in-frame clones and misses some; the assay was immunoSEQ multiplex PCR. The sample lists 150,000 to 200,000 clones, approximately 62% occurring once. CDR3 length: 15 residues. Germline CDR1 reads SGHNT; CDR2 reads YYREEE (reference sequence). V trimming: 4 bases; J trimming: 1 base; junction bases outside the gene matches: 5. Regarding donors, all were healthy bone marrow donors. What was sequenced was PBMCs. This receptor was identified in a man aged 50-60 years in good health and CMV-seronegative. This chain uses TRBV5-4 with TRBJ1-1; 9 bases agree with TRBD1. CDR3 region: CASSLRDRANTEAFF. CDR3 coding DNA: TGTGCCAGCAGCCTCCGGGACAGGGCGAACACTGAAGCTTTCTTT.